This is a list of T cell receptor beta chains from one sample in a study of blood T cell repertoires in COVID-19. The method was immunoSEQ multiplex PCR; TCRdb's version includes in-frame clones alone and lacks a portion of them. The sample lists 150,000 or so clones, approximately 74% occurring once. Sequencing was carried out using peripheral blood. These receptors were collected from a woman aged 80 or over with acute or convalescent COVID-19. Both conserved end residues are part of each CDR3. Each record gives: clone size, J gene, D gene, V gene, CDR3 protein, CDR3 DNA. A D gene is named only where the DNA matches it firmly. Clone size, where shown, is once, few, many, or a class for clones that have expanded.

>NA|TRBJ2-5|NA|TRBV13
CASSLALGGEETQYF
TGTGCCAGCAGCTTAGCTCTAGGAGGGGAAGAGACCCAGTACTTC
>NA|TRBJ1-3|NA|TRBV18
CASSPLGTTGNTIYF
TGTGCCAGCTCACCACTCGGGACAACTGGAAACACCATATATTTT
>NA|TRBJ2-7|NA|TRBV2
CASNRAGPTYEQYF
TGTGCCAGCAACAGGGCGGGCCCGACCTACGAGCAGTACTTC
>NA|TRBJ1-1|NA|TRBV19
CASSRIPPENTEAFF
TGTGCCAGTAGTCGAATCCCGCCAGAGAACACTGAAGCTTTCTTT
>few|TRBJ2-4|TRBD2|TRBV9
CASSVGVDTSGNIQYF
TGTGCCAGCAGCGTAGGCGTGGATACTAGCGGAAACATTCAGTACTTC
>NA|TRBJ2-1|NA|TRBV5-6
CASSPDNRNEQFF
TGTGCCAGCAGCCCAGACAACCGTAATGAGCAGTTCTTC
>NA|TRBJ2-7|TRBD2|TRBV6-1
CASSEFWSSGSRGEQYF
TGTGCCAGCAGTGAATTTTGGAGTAGCGGGAGTCGTGGCGAGCAGTACTTC
>once|TRBJ2-7|TRBD1|TRBV9
CASSAGTAGNEQYF
TGTGCCAGCAGCGCCGGGACAGCCGGGAACGAGCAGTACTTC
>NA|TRBJ1-1|NA|TRBV7-6
CASSLALPGRTEAFF
TGTGCCAGCAGCTTAGCGCTTCCAGGTCGCACTGAAGCTTTCTTT
>NA|TRBJ1-1|TRBD1|TRBV6-1
CASSEQGGQNTEAFF
TGTGCCAGCAGTGAACAGGGGGGACAGAACACTGAAGCTTTCTTT
>many|TRBJ1-2|TRBD1|TRBV29-1
CSVEAPDRVYYTF
TGCAGCGTTGAAGCCCCGGACAGGGTATATTACACCTTC
>NA|TRBJ1-3|TRBD1|TRBV18
CASSPNRGGNTIYF
TGTGCCAGCTCACCAAACAGGGGTGGAAACACCATATATTTT
>once|TRBJ1-1|TRBD1|TRBV9
CASSGPGQLQNTEAFF
TGTGCCAGCAGCGGACCGGGACAGCTCCAGAACACTGAAGCTTTCTTT
>NA|TRBJ2-7|TRBD1|TRBV5-1
CASSLGDSAYEQYF
TGCGCCAGCAGCTTGGGGGACAGCGCCTACGAGCAGTACTTC
>NA|TRBJ1-2|TRBD1|TRBV28
CATSWGTGSEYGYTF
TGTGCCACCTCGTGGGGGACAGGGTCTGAATATGGCTACACCTTC
>once|TRBJ2-1|TRBD2|TRBV10-1
CASSESGTGTSGEQFF
TGCGCCAGCAGTGAGTCGGGGACGGGGACTAGCGGTGAGCAGTTCTTC
>NA|TRBJ2-1|TRBD1|TRBV5-6
CASSLGRTGDLFSNEQFF
TGTGCCAGCAGCTTAGGACGAACAGGGGACCTTTTTAGCAATGAGCAGTTCTTC
>few|TRBJ1-4|TRBD1|TRBV4-1
CASSQVTGGVEKLFF
TGCGCCAGCAGCCAAGTGACAGGGGGCGTTGAAAAACTGTTTTTT
>NA|TRBJ1-5|NA|TRBV19
CASSPRRMRATFSNQPQHF
TGTGCCAGTAGTCCGCGGAGAATGCGGGCCACTTTTAGCAATCAGCCCCAGCATTTT
>NA|TRBJ2-1|TRBD2|TRBV11-2
CASSLRTSGDYNEQFF
TGTGCCAGCAGCTTACGGACTAGCGGAGACTACAATGAGCAGTTCTTC
>NA|TRBJ1-1|NA|TRBV3-1/TRBV3-2
CASSHGVMNTEAFF
TGTGCCAGCAGCCACGGGGTCATGAACACTGAAGCTTTCTTT
>NA|TRBJ2-5|NA|TRBV11-2
CASSLSAVRQETQYF
TGTGCCAGCAGCTTAAGCGCAGTTAGACAAGAGACCCAGTACTTC
>NA|TRBJ2-1|TRBD2|TRBV5-1
CASSTLPSGGHNEQFF
TGCGCCAGCAGCACCCTCCCTAGCGGAGGCCACAATGAGCAGTTCTTC
>NA|TRBJ2-2|NA|TRBV5-1
CASSLAGDTGELFF
TGCGCCAGCAGCTTGGCGGGAGACACCGGGGAGCTGTTTTTT
>once|TRBJ2-5|TRBD1|TRBV7-9
CASSPRTGVGSKTQYF
TGTGCCAGCAGCCCCCGGACAGGGGTAGGATCGAAGACCCAGTACTTC
>once|TRBJ2-7|TRBD1|TRBV19
CASRGQGLDEQYF
TGTGCCAGTAGGGGACAGGGCCTGGACGAGCAGTACTTC
>NA|TRBJ2-5|TRBD2|TRBV7-6
CASSLAGLAGLREETQYF
TGTGCCAGCAGCTTAGCGGGACTAGCGGGGCTCAGGGAAGAGACCCAGTACTTC
>NA|TRBJ2-1|TRBD2|TRBV2
CASAVSGLAGIEQFF
TGTGCCAGCGCCGTATCCGGACTAGCGGGAATCGAGCAGTTCTTC
>NA|TRBJ1-5|TRBD1|TRBV27
CASSTTPGGVGNQPQHF
TGTGCCAGCAGTACCACTCCAGGGGGCGTAGGTAATCAGCCCCAGCATTTT
>many|TRBJ2-1|TRBD2|TRBV28
CASSRGGIAGDEQFF
TGTGCCAGCAGCCGCGGGGGGATAGCGGGAGATGAGCAGTTCTTC
>NA|TRBJ1-1|NA|TRBV4-1
CASSHLPGRGNTEAFF
TGCGCCAGCAGCCACCTACCAGGCCGGGGGAACACTGAAGCTTTCTTT
>NA|TRBJ1-6|TRBD1|TRBV14
CASSKTGGVSPLHF
TGTGCCAGCAGCAAGACAGGGGGAGTTTCACCCCTCCACTTT
>NA|TRBJ2-2|NA|TRBV7-9
CASSLGGNTGELFF
TGTGCCAGCAGCTTAGGAGGGAACACCGGGGAGCTGTTTTTT
>NA|TRBJ1-6|NA|TRBV4-2
CASSQDISGNSPLHF
TGTGCCAGCAGCCAAGACATCTCTGGCAATTCACCCCTCCACTTT
>NA|TRBJ1-5|TRBD1|TRBV19
CASSSPNRGGNQPQHF
TGTGCCAGTAGTTCCCCCAACAGGGGTGGCAATCAGCCCCAGCATTTT
>NA|TRBJ2-1|TRBD2|TRBV28
CASRTSRLPNEQFF
TGTGCCAGCAGGACTAGCCGGCTACCCAATGAGCAGTTCTTC
>NA|TRBJ2-3|NA|TRBV27
CAKGGDTQYF
TGTGCCAAGGGGGGGGATACGCAGTATTTT
>NA|TRBJ2-5|TRBD1|TRBV5-4
CASSFDRGRETQYF
TGTGCCAGCAGTTTCGACAGGGGGAGAGAGACCCAGTACTTC
>NA|TRBJ1-2|TRBD1|TRBV19
CASSILGQGFHYGYTF
TGTGCCAGTAGTATTCTGGGACAGGGGTTTCACTATGGCTACACCTTC